The 23 T cell receptor beta chains below come from one sample, sequenced in a study of T cell changes during pregnancy in multiple sclerosis. Libraries were prepared by immunoSEQ multiplex PCR; TCRdb keeps only in-frame clonotypes and omits some of them. The sample holds 40,000 or so clones, roughly 92% seen once. The sequencing here drew on peripheral blood, taken before pregnancy. The receptors come from a female donor with multiple sclerosis, enrolled in a pregnancy study.

The genes are TRBV14 and TRBJ1-4, with D maybe TRBD1 (6 bases). Germline V gives CDR1 SGHDN, CDR2 FVKESK. V lost 4 bases and J 2 bases, leaving 17 bases between the germline ends. The CDR3 runs to 17 residues. In nucleotides, the CDR3 is TGTGCCAGCAGCCTCACAAGCGGGGGCTGGACTAATGAAAAACTGTTTTTT. It yields the protein CASSLTSGGWTNEKLFF. Complete variable domain (other parts from reference TRBV14 and TRBJ1-4): EAGVTQFPSHSVIEKGQTVTLRCDPISGHDNLYWYRRVMGKEIKFLLHFVKESKQDESGMPNNRFLAERTGGTYSTLKVQPAELEDSGVYFCASSLTSGGWTNEKLFFGSGTQLSVL.

This chain links TRBV13 with TRBJ2-7; the D gene is possibly TRBD2 (7 bases). The CDR3 runs to 16 residues. The germline V and J ends were trimmed by 4 bases and 4 bases, with 20 bases remaining between them. In germline, CDR1 is PRHDT, CDR2 FYEKMQ (reference sequence). CDR3 sequence (DNA): TGTGCCAGCAGCTCCGAGGGGGGGACACATTCTTACGAGCAGTACTTC. Translated, it gives CASSSEGGTHSYEQYF.

This clone has a single count. The rearrangement joins TRBV2 to TRBJ2-1, with 11 bases fitting TRBD2. Germline assignment: CDR1 SNHLY and CDR2 FYNNEI. J was trimmed by 1 base and V by 6 bases; bases with no gene match: 8. The CDR3 covers 17 residues. Written as DNA, the CDR3 is TGTGCCAGCAGGGGCCTAGCGGGAGGTCCTTCCTACAATGAGCAGTTCTTC. This gives the protein CASRGLAGGPSYNEQFF.

The chain recombines TRBV4-1 with TRBJ1-1; tentative D call: TRBD1 (5 bases). Germline V CDR1 and CDR2: MGHRA, YSYEKL. There are 12 residues in the CDR3. V lost 4 bases to trimming and J lost 4 bases, with 7 bases between them. This chain's CDR3 is CASSPGRTEAFF. CDR3 sequence (DNA): TGCGCCAGCAGCCCAGGGCGCACTGAAGCTTTCTTT.

The chain recombines TRBV5-1 with TRBJ2-3, with 7 bases matching TRBD1. CDR3 length: 16 amino acids. In germline, CDR1 is SGHRS, CDR2 YFSETQ. J gave up 2 bases and V 0 bases, and 6 bases lay outside the gene matches. In DNA form, the CDR3 reads TGCGCCAGCAGCTTGGTAGGGGGCGCTTTCACAGATACGCAGTATTTT. It yields the protein CASSLVGGAFTDTQYF. The full variable domain, with the rest looked up from reference TRBV5-1 and TRBJ2-3, is KAGVTQTPRYLIKTRGQQVTLSCSPISGHRSVSWYQQTPGQGLQFLFEYFSETQRNKGNFPGRFSGRQFSNSRSEMNVSTLELGDSALYLCASSLVGGAFTDTQYFGPGTRLTVL.

V gene TRBV2 combines with J gene TRBJ2-3, with 13 positions matching TRBD2. Germline loops: CDR1 SNHLY, CDR2 FYNNEI. The CDR3 consists of 15 residues. V was clipped by 7 bases and J by 5 bases; unmatched bases: 6. This CDR3 reads CASKWTSGSVDTQYF. CDR3 coding DNA: TGTGCCAGCAAGTGGACTAGCGGGAGTGTAGATACGCAGTATTTT.

V usage is TRBV30 and J usage is TRBJ1-1; 8 bases agree with TRBD1. Germline lookup yields CDR1 GTSNPN and CDR2 SVGIG (reference sequence). The CDR3 is 15 residues long. The V and J ends lost 1 base and 4 bases, in that order; junction bases with no gene match: 8. The CDR3: CAWSARPTGGTEAFF. DNA for the CDR3: TGTGCCTGGAGTGCGCGCCCAACAGGGGGCACTGAAGCTTTCTTT.

This clone was seen only once. The chain joins TRBV7-2 to TRBJ1-1; unclear D gene. Germline V gene lookup returns CDR1 SGHTA and CDR2 FQGNSA. The V and J ends lost 1 base and 4 bases respectively, with 13 bases between them. The CDR3 loop spans 15 amino acids. CDR3 region: CASSLVSARGTEAFF. CDR3 bases: TGTGCCAGCAGCTTAGTAAGTGCGCGAGGCACTGAAGCTTTCTTT.

The chain uses TRBV6-5 and TRBJ2-1; D may be TRBD2 (7 bases). Between the trimmed V and J ends, which lost 4 bases and 0 bases, there was a span of 13 bases. The germline gives CDR1 MNHEY, CDR2 SVGAGI. The CDR3 is made up of 16 amino acids. The CDR3 DNA sequence: TGTGCCAGCAGTTCCCCGAGGGGGGGCTCCTACAATGAGCAGTTCTTC. Translation: CASSSPRGGSYNEQFF.

This clone appeared a few times. The CDR3 sequence: CASSDRLNTEAFF. CDR3 DNA sequence: TGTGCCAGCAGTGACAGGCTGAACACTGAAGCTTTCTTT. J is TRBJ1-1 and V is TRBV7-9; perhaps TRBD1 as D (6 bases). The CDR3 is made up of 13 amino acids. Per germline, CDR1 SEHNR and CDR2 FQNEAQ (reference sequence). V lost 6 bases and J lost 0, with 8 bases in between.

Written as DNA, the CDR3 is TGTGCCAGCAGCGCCCCGACTAGCGGGATTGGGGAGACCCAGTACTTC. It translates to CASSAPTSGIGETQYF. The chain couples TRBV7-9 to TRBJ2-5, with 11 bases matching TRBD2. Germline V gene data show CDR1 as SEHNR and CDR2 as FQNEAQ (reference sequence). V was pared by 5 bases and J by 5 bases, with 10 bases of the junction left unmatched. This CDR3 is built from 16 residues.

The chain is built from TRBV7-2 and TRBJ2-1; the D is unclear. Germline CDR1 SGHTA, CDR2 FQGNSA. Deletions cut 2 bases from V and 4 bases from J, with 6 bases between. CDR3 length: 13 residues. The CDR3 protein is CASSLILYNEQFF. In DNA form, the CDR3 reads TGTGCCAGCAGCTTAATACTTTACAATGAGCAGTTCTTC.

The chain combines TRBV19 with TRBJ2-1, with 8 bases matching TRBD2. The CDR3 covers 12 residues. The ends lost 7 bases at V and 7 bases at J; junction bases unmatched: 3. Germline lookup yields CDR1 LNHDA and CDR2 SQIVND (reference sequence). DNA for the CDR3: TGTGCCAGTACGGCGGGAGGTAATGAGCAGTTCTTC. Its protein product is CASTAGGNEQFF. The whole variable domain, remainder taken from reference TRBV19 and TRBJ2-1, is DGGITQSPKYLFRKEGQNVTLSCEQNLNHDAMYWYRQDPGQGLRLIYYSQIVNDFQKGDIAEGYSVSREKKESFPLTVTSAQKNPTAFYLCASTAGGNEQFFGPGTRLTVL.

This clone has a single count. V and J are TRBV6-5 and TRBJ1-2, with TRBD1 matching over 9 bases. CDR1 and CDR2 (germline): MNHEY, SVGAGI. CDR3 size: 15 residues. Unmatched junction bases numbered 5, after V lost 4 bases and J lost 2 bases. CDR3 residues: CASSSPGTGNYGYTF. In nucleotides, the CDR3 is TGTGCCAGCAGTTCCCCCGGGACAGGGAACTATGGCTACACCTTC.

The chain carries TRBV10-2 and TRBJ2-1; 9 bases line up with TRBD2. After removal of 6 bases from V and 6 bases from J, the junction contained 15 bases not matched to a gene. Germline CDR1 reads WSHSY; CDR2 reads SAAADI. This CDR3 has 17 amino acids. CDR3 sequence (DNA): TGCGCCAGCAGAGTGACTTCTAGCGGGACGTACCTCAATGAGCAGTTCTTC. Residues: CASRVTSSGTYLNEQFF.

The V and J genes are TRBV5-1 and TRBJ1-3, with a tentative D call TRBD1 (6 bases). The length of the CDR3 is 15 residues. Germline CDR1 and CDR2: SGHRS and YFSETQ. V lost 0 bases to trimming and J lost 4 bases, with 11 bases between them. For the CDR3, the DNA is TGCGCCAGCAGCTTGGCCGCGCAGGGGGGAAACACCATATATTTT. Translating gives CASSLAAQGGNTIYF. Full variable domain (missing parts from reference TRBV5-1 and TRBJ1-3): KAGVTQTPRYLIKTRGQQVTLSCSPISGHRSVSWYQQTPGQGLQFLFEYFSETQRNKGNFPGRFSGRQFSNSRSEMNVSTLELGDSALYLCASSLAAQGGNTIYFGEGSWLTVV.

The chain recombines TRBV4-1 with TRBJ2-7, with 7 bases aligning to TRBD2. From germline, CDR1 is MGHRA and CDR2 YSYEKL. With 1 base clipped from V and 2 bases from J, the junction kept 11 bases outside the gene matches. The CDR3 extends over 17 amino acids. Here the CDR3 DNA reads TGCGCCAGCAGCCAAGGCTTTACAGCGGGGACCGCCTACGAGCAGTACTTC. It is translated as CASSQGFTAGTAYEQYF.

This chain joins TRBV5-1 and TRBJ2-7; 8 bases fit TRBD2. The CDR3 loop spans 15 amino acids. The germline V gene encodes CDR1 SGHRS and CDR2 YFSETQ. V gave up 4 bases and J gave up 7 bases; unmatched junction bases: 13. CDR3 bases: TGCGCCAGCAGCCAACTCGGGGGGGAGGCTGGGGAGCAGTACTTC. Protein: CASSQLGGEAGEQYF.

The genes are TRBV6-4 and TRBJ2-1; D might be TRBD1 (5 bases). The V and J ends lost 0 bases and 8 bases respectively, with 8 bases between them. The CDR3 contains 13 residues. Germline V gene data show CDR1 as MRHNA and CDR2 as SNTAGT. The CDR3 loop is CASSDSLGDEQFF. In DNA form, the CDR3 reads TGTGCCAGCAGTGACTCTTTAGGGGATGAGCAGTTCTTC.

In its sample, this clone was seen once. The CDR3 loop is CATGDRVGTDTQYF. The CDR3 DNA reads TGTGCCACCGGGGACAGGGTAGGCACAGATACGCAGTATTTT. The J gene is TRBJ2-3, the V gene TRBV27; TRBD1 matches at 9 bases. Trimming removed 10 bases from V and 1 base from J; junction bases left unmatched: 6. This CDR3 is built from 14 residues. CDR1 MNHEY and CDR2 SMNVEV come from the germline V gene (reference sequence).

The chain recombines TRBV2 with TRBJ2-5; 7 bases line up with TRBD2. In germline, CDR1 is SNHLY, CDR2 FYNNEI. With V trimmed by 7 bases and J by 5 bases, 10 bases remained unmatched. The CDR3 sequence is 14 residues long. Here the CDR3 reads CASMGGRSAETQYF. Here the CDR3 DNA reads TGTGCCAGCATGGGCGGGAGATCGGCGGAGACCCAGTACTTC.

This CDR3 is CSVVSVRNEQYF. For the CDR3, the DNA is TGCAGCGTTGTCTCAGTAAGAAACGAGCAGTACTTC. The chain employs TRBV29-1 and TRBJ2-7; D remains unclear. V was pared by 4 bases and J by 5 bases, with 12 bases between. Looked up from germline, CDR1 is SQVTM and CDR2 is ANQGSEA. This CDR3 is 12 amino acids long.

The rearrangement joins TRBV7-2 to TRBJ2-2, with D unclear. V lost 4 bases and J lost 4, with 4 bases in between. Germline V CDR1 and CDR2: SGHTA, FQGNSA. This CDR3 has 12 residues. CDR3 nucleotides: TGTGCCAGCAGCTGGGCCACCGGGGAGCTGTTTTTT. This gives the protein CASSWATGELFF.